Listed below are T cell receptor beta chains from one sample, sequenced in a study of early T cells in non-severe SARS-CoV-2 infection. Each CDR3 protein gets one entry after TCRdb re-called the 5' RACE reads with MiXCR. The sample records approximately 80,000 distinct CDR3 sequences, more than 10% being singletons. Sequenced material: whole blood. These receptors were taken from an adult who was a healthcare worker with PCR-confirmed SARS-CoV-2 infection or an uninfected control (not recorded which). Both conserved end residues are part of each CDR3. The order of the fields is D gene, clone size, V gene, J gene, CDR3 DNA, CDR3 protein. D genes are given only for firm matches. Rows may omit the clone size; those that give it use once, few, many or a size class.

D gene: TRBD2
clone size: many
V gene: TRBV7-2
J gene: TRBJ2-1
CDR3 DNA: TGTGCCAGCAGCTCCTTGGGGGGGGGCTACAATGAGCAGTTCTTC
CDR3 protein: CASSSLGGGYNEQFF

D gene: -
clone size: few
V gene: TRBV6-5
J gene: TRBJ2-1
CDR3 DNA: TGTGCCAGCAGTTCGTCCGCGGGAATTTACAATGAGCAGTTCTTC
CDR3 protein: CASSSSAGIYNEQFF

D gene: -
clone size: few
V gene: TRBV27
J gene: TRBJ1-6
CDR3 DNA: TGTGCCAGCAGTCTAGGACAGTTACTTAATTCACCCCTCCACTTT
CDR3 protein: CASSLGQLLNSPLHF

D gene: TRBD2
clone size: few
V gene: TRBV18
J gene: TRBJ2-1
CDR3 DNA: TGTGCCAGCTCACCTTTTGCTAGCGGGAGCTCCTACAATGAGCAGTTCTTC
CDR3 protein: CASSPFASGSSYNEQFF

D gene: TRBD1
clone size: few
V gene: TRBV6-1
J gene: TRBJ1-1
CDR3 DNA: TGTGCCAGCAACACAGGGGGGACGAACACTGAAGCTTTCTTT
CDR3 protein: CASNTGGTNTEAFF

D gene: TRBD2
clone size: many
V gene: TRBV28
J gene: TRBJ2-1
CDR3 DNA: TGTGCCAGCAGCTCCCTGACTAGCGGCGCCTACAATGAGCAGTTCTTC
CDR3 protein: CASSSLTSGAYNEQFF

D gene: -
clone size: -
V gene: TRBV29-1
J gene: TRBJ2-5
CDR3 DNA: TGCAGCGTTGAATTGGTCCAAGAGACCCAGTACTTC
CDR3 protein: CSVELVQETQYF

D gene: TRBD1
clone size: many
V gene: TRBV29-1
J gene: TRBJ2-5
CDR3 DNA: TGCAGCGTTGAAGGGGGACAGGGCCTCGAGGAGACCCAGTACTTC
CDR3 protein: CSVEGGQGLEETQYF

D gene: TRBD1
clone size: -
V gene: TRBV6-1
J gene: TRBJ1-1
CDR3 DNA: TGTGCCAGCAGCGAACAGGGGATTCTCACTGAAGCTTTCTTT
CDR3 protein: CASSEQGILTEAFF

D gene: -
clone size: many
V gene: TRBV5-1
J gene: TRBJ2-3
CDR3 DNA: TGCGCCAGCAGTACGGAGACCCCCACAGATACGCAGTATTTT
CDR3 protein: CASSTETPTDTQYF

D gene: -
clone size: many
V gene: TRBV5-1
J gene: TRBJ1-5
CDR3 DNA: TGCGCCAGCAGCCCAGGGACGGGTAGCAATCAGCCCCAGCATTTT
CDR3 protein: CASSPGTGSNQPQHF

D gene: -
clone size: many
V gene: TRBV6-2/TRBV6-3
J gene: TRBJ1-6
CDR3 DNA: TGTGCCAGCAGTCCAGCGGACAGCTCCTATAATTCACCCCTCCACTTT
CDR3 protein: CASSPADSSYNSPLHF

D gene: -
clone size: once
V gene: TRBV20-1
J gene: TRBJ1-2
CDR3 DNA: TGCAGTGCTCGCAGGGGTACCGTGCAGGGGAACTATGGCTACACCTTC
CDR3 protein: CSARRGTVQGNYGYTF

D gene: -
clone size: many
V gene: TRBV7-9
J gene: TRBJ2-2
CDR3 DNA: TGTGCCAGCAGCGAACAAAGCGGAAACACCGGGGAGCTGTTTTTT
CDR3 protein: CASSEQSGNTGELFF

D gene: TRBD1
clone size: few
V gene: TRBV24-1
J gene: TRBJ2-3
CDR3 DNA: TGTGCCACCAGTGATTGGACAGGGGACACAGATACGCAGTATTTT
CDR3 protein: CATSDWTGDTDTQYF

D gene: -
clone size: -
V gene: TRBV12-3/TRBV12-4
J gene: TRBJ2-7
CDR3 DNA: TGTGCCAGCAGTCAAGACAGGTTCCCCTACGAGCAGTACTTC
CDR3 protein: CASSQDRFPYEQYF

D gene: -
clone size: many
V gene: TRBV7-6
J gene: TRBJ2-1
CDR3 DNA: TGTGCCAGCAGCTCTCCCGCCCGGACTACCAACAATGAGCAGTTCTTC
CDR3 protein: CASSSPARTTNNEQFF

D gene: -
clone size: -
V gene: TRBV28
J gene: TRBJ2-2
CDR3 DNA: TGTGCCAGCAGTTTGCATCGGGACACCGGGGAGCTGTTTTTT
CDR3 protein: CASSLHRDTGELFF

D gene: -
clone size: -
V gene: TRBV7-6
J gene: TRBJ1-1
CDR3 DNA: TGTGCCAGCAGCCCCGACAGAACGGGCACTGAAGCTTTCTTT
CDR3 protein: CASSPDRTGTEAFF

D gene: -
clone size: -
V gene: TRBV7-9
J gene: TRBJ2-3
CDR3 DNA: TGTGCCAGCGCCGGGAGCACAGATACGCAGTATTTT
CDR3 protein: CASAGSTDTQYF

D gene: TRBD2
clone size: many
V gene: TRBV11-2
J gene: TRBJ2-2
CDR3 DNA: TGTGCCAGCAGCTACACTAGCGGACCCATGGGCGGGGAGCTGTTTTTT
CDR3 protein: CASSYTSGPMGGELFF

D gene: -
clone size: -
V gene: TRBV3-1
J gene: TRBJ2-4
CDR3 DNA: TGTGCCAGCAGCCATCTGTCCCGACCGGCGACAGAAAACATTCAGTACTTC
CDR3 protein: CASSHLSRPATENIQYF

D gene: TRBD2
clone size: many
V gene: TRBV6-1
J gene: TRBJ2-7
CDR3 DNA: TGTGCCAGCCCGATCAGGCTAGCGGGACGGGAGCAGTACTTC
CDR3 protein: CASPIRLAGREQYF

D gene: -
clone size: -
V gene: TRBV15
J gene: TRBJ2-7
CDR3 DNA: TGTGCCACCAGCAGAGATCAAGGGAGCGAGCAGTACTTC
CDR3 protein: CATSRDQGSEQYF

D gene: TRBD2
clone size: few
V gene: TRBV11-2
J gene: TRBJ2-1
CDR3 DNA: TGTGCCAGCAGCCGACCGACTAGCGGGAAGAATGAGCAGTTCTTC
CDR3 protein: CASSRPTSGKNEQFF

D gene: -
clone size: few
V gene: TRBV13
J gene: TRBJ2-7
CDR3 DNA: TGTGCCAGCAGCTTCGCAGGGCGAAACGAGCAGTACTTC
CDR3 protein: CASSFAGRNEQYF

D gene: -
clone size: -
V gene: TRBV28
J gene: TRBJ2-1
CDR3 DNA: TGTGCCAGCAGTCCCGGAGCCCAACGCTCCTACAATGAGCAGTTCTTC
CDR3 protein: CASSPGAQRSYNEQFF

D gene: TRBD2
clone size: -
V gene: TRBV19
J gene: TRBJ2-2
CDR3 DNA: TGTGCCAGCCCGGGACTAACATACGCCGGGGAGCTGTTTTTT
CDR3 protein: CASPGLTYAGELFF

D gene: -
clone size: many
V gene: TRBV5-1
J gene: TRBJ1-5
CDR3 DNA: TGCGCCAGCAGCTTGGGGGACACCTCGAGTCAGCCCCAGCATTTT
CDR3 protein: CASSLGDTSSQPQHF

D gene: -
clone size: -
V gene: TRBV29-1
J gene: TRBJ2-5
CDR3 DNA: TGCAGCGCCGCACGAGACAGAACGGAGACCCAGTACTTC
CDR3 protein: CSAARDRTETQYF

D gene: -
clone size: many
V gene: TRBV7-6
J gene: TRBJ2-7
CDR3 DNA: TGTGCCAGCAGTAACCGGGACTCCACCTACGAGCAGTACTTC
CDR3 protein: CASSNRDSTYEQYF

D gene: TRBD2
clone size: -
V gene: TRBV11-2
J gene: TRBJ2-7
CDR3 DNA: TGTGCCAGCAGCTCCCACCCGGGACTAGCGGCTCTCGAGCAGTACTTC
CDR3 protein: CASSSHPGLAALEQYF

D gene: -
clone size: many
V gene: TRBV20-1
J gene: TRBJ1-1
CDR3 DNA: TGCAGTGCCCCCCGACAGGTCAACACTGAAGCTTTCTTT
CDR3 protein: CSAPRQVNTEAFF

D gene: TRBD2
clone size: -
V gene: TRBV29-1
J gene: TRBJ2-7
CDR3 DNA: TGCAGCGTTGAAGATCCCTCCGGGACTAGCTCCTACGAGCAGTACTTC
CDR3 protein: CSVEDPSGTSSYEQYF

D gene: -
clone size: many
V gene: TRBV2
J gene: TRBJ2-1
CDR3 DNA: TGTGCCAGCAGTGAAAGACTACTTAGCTATGAGCAGTTCTTC
CDR3 protein: CASSERLLSYEQFF

D gene: TRBD2
clone size: -
V gene: TRBV28
J gene: TRBJ2-7
CDR3 DNA: TGTGCCACCTCGACTAGCGGCTACGAGCAGTACTTC
CDR3 protein: CATSTSGYEQYF

D gene: -
clone size: -
V gene: TRBV27
J gene: TRBJ2-3
CDR3 DNA: TGTGCCAGCAGTTTATCGGAGAGGGAGCCTAGCACAGATACGCAGTATTTT
CDR3 protein: CASSLSEREPSTDTQYF

D gene: TRBD1
clone size: -
V gene: TRBV29-1
J gene: TRBJ2-1
CDR3 DNA: TGCAGCTCCGGACAGGGGGCTAATGAGCAGTTCTTC
CDR3 protein: CSSGQGANEQFF

D gene: TRBD2
clone size: many
V gene: TRBV5-1
J gene: TRBJ2-5
CDR3 DNA: TGCGCCAGCAGCGCCTCCGGGACTAGCGGGGGGGAGACCCAGTACTTC
CDR3 protein: CASSASGTSGGETQYF

D gene: -
clone size: -
V gene: TRBV7-8
J gene: TRBJ2-1
CDR3 DNA: TGTGCCAGCAGCTTAGTAGACAATGAGCAGTTCTTC
CDR3 protein: CASSLVDNEQFF

D gene: -
clone size: few
V gene: TRBV27
J gene: TRBJ1-2
CDR3 DNA: TGTGCCAGCAGTTTTAGGGTTTTCGACGGCTACACCTTC
CDR3 protein: CASSFRVFDGYTF

D gene: -
clone size: few
V gene: TRBV9
J gene: TRBJ2-7
CDR3 DNA: TGTGCCAGCAGCGCTGGGGACGTCCACGAGCAGTACTTC
CDR3 protein: CASSAGDVHEQYF

D gene: -
clone size: once
V gene: TRBV14
J gene: TRBJ1-1
CDR3 DNA: TGTGCCAGCAGCCAAGTAGGGATGAACACTGAAGCTTTCTTT
CDR3 protein: CASSQVGMNTEAFF

D gene: -
clone size: -
V gene: TRBV6-5
J gene: TRBJ2-1
CDR3 DNA: TGTGCCAGCAGCCGGGACTTAGCCACAAGCAATGAGCAGTTCTTC
CDR3 protein: CASSRDLATSNEQFF

D gene: -
clone size: few
V gene: TRBV7-2
J gene: TRBJ1-5
CDR3 DNA: TGTGCCAGCAGCTTAGACAGCAACCGTGCCAATAGCAATCAGCCCCAGCATTTT
CDR3 protein: CASSLDSNRANSNQPQHF

D gene: TRBD2
clone size: -
V gene: TRBV13
J gene: TRBJ2-3
CDR3 DNA: TGTGCCAGCTCTCGACTAGCGGGTACTAGCACAGATACGCAGTATTTT
CDR3 protein: CASSRLAGTSTDTQYF

D gene: TRBD1
clone size: -
V gene: TRBV2
J gene: TRBJ2-7
CDR3 DNA: TGTGCCAGCAGTGACCCCGAGGGGGCGGGTGGCCCTTACGAGCAGTACTTC
CDR3 protein: CASSDPEGAGGPYEQYF

D gene: TRBD1
clone size: few
V gene: TRBV10-2
J gene: TRBJ2-7
CDR3 DNA: TGCGCCAGCAGGGAAACAGGGGTCGAGCAGTACTTC
CDR3 protein: CASRETGVEQYF

D gene: -
clone size: many
V gene: TRBV11-2
J gene: TRBJ2-5
CDR3 DNA: TGTGCCAGCAGCTTTGGACAGCAAGAGACCCAGTACTTC
CDR3 protein: CASSFGQQETQYF

D gene: TRBD1
clone size: many
V gene: TRBV2
J gene: TRBJ1-5
CDR3 DNA: TGTGCCAGCTCCGGACAGGCACGCAATCAGCCCCAGCATTTT
CDR3 protein: CASSGQARNQPQHF

D gene: -
clone size: -
V gene: TRBV28
J gene: TRBJ2-7
CDR3 DNA: TGTGCCAGCGTGTCTCCGAGGACAGCCATTTACGAGCAGTACTTC
CDR3 protein: CASVSPRTAIYEQYF

D gene: -
clone size: many
V gene: TRBV29-1
J gene: TRBJ1-1
CDR3 DNA: TGCAGCGTCATTCTTTTAGGGGGTTCGCGGTGGGCTTTCTTT
CDR3 protein: CSVILLGGSRWAFF

D gene: -
clone size: few
V gene: TRBV29-1
J gene: TRBJ1-6
CDR3 DNA: TGCAGCGCGGGTGACGGGAATTCACCCCTCCACTTT
CDR3 protein: CSAGDGNSPLHF

D gene: TRBD2
clone size: -
V gene: TRBV7-9
J gene: TRBJ2-1
CDR3 DNA: TGTGCCAGCAGCTCCACCGCGGCGGGAGGGCCTTATAGCTCCTACAATGAGCAGTTCTTC
CDR3 protein: CASSSTAAGGPYSSYNEQFF

D gene: -
clone size: few
V gene: TRBV12-3/TRBV12-4
J gene: TRBJ1-1
CDR3 DNA: TGTGCCAGCAGTCTTAACAGGGCCTCGAACACTGAAGCTTTCTTT
CDR3 protein: CASSLNRASNTEAFF

D gene: -
clone size: few
V gene: TRBV12-3/TRBV12-4
J gene: TRBJ2-3
CDR3 DNA: TGTGCCAGCAGTTTCCGACGGGTGACGTACACAGATACGCAGTATTTT
CDR3 protein: CASSFRRVTYTDTQYF

D gene: -
clone size: -
V gene: TRBV29-1
J gene: TRBJ1-5
CDR3 DNA: TGCAGCGTCGAAGGACCCGGCGTCCCCCAGCATTTT
CDR3 protein: CSVEGPGVPQHF

D gene: TRBD2
clone size: few
V gene: TRBV7-6
J gene: TRBJ2-1
CDR3 DNA: TGTGCCAGCAGCCTCGGAACGGGACTAGCGGGCCAATCGGGCGGCAACAATGAGCAGTTCTTC
CDR3 protein: CASSLGTGLAGQSGGNNEQFF

D gene: -
clone size: few
V gene: TRBV6-1
J gene: TRBJ2-5
CDR3 DNA: TGTGCCAGCAGTGTCGGGGGTGCGGTGGAGACCCAGTACTTC
CDR3 protein: CASSVGGAVETQYF

D gene: -
clone size: many
V gene: TRBV7-8
J gene: TRBJ1-5
CDR3 DNA: TGTGCCAGCAGCTTAGATATTGGAGGAAGAAATCAGCCCCAGCATTTT
CDR3 protein: CASSLDIGGRNQPQHF